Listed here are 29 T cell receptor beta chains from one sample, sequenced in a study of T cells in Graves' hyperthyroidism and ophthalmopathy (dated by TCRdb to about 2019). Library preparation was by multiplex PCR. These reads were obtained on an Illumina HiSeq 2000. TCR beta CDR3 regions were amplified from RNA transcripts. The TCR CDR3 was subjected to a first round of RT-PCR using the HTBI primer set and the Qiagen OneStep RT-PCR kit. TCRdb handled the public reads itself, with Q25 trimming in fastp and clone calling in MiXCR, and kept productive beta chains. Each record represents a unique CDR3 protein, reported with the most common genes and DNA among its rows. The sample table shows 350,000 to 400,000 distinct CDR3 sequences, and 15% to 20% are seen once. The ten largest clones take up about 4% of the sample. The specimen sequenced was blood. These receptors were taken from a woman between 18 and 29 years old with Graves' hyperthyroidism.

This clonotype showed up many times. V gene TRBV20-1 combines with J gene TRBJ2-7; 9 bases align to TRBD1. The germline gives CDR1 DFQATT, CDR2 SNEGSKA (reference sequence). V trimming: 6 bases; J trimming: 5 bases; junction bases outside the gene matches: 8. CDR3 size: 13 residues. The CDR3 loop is CSARTGDMDEQYF. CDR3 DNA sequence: TGCAGTGCGAGGACAGGGGATATGGACGAGCAGTACTTC.

The chain's CDR3 is CASSYETGWSTEAFF. CDR3 sequence (DNA): TGTGCCAGCAGTTACGAAACAGGGTGGAGCACTGAAGCTTTCTTT. This chain links TRBV6-5 with TRBJ1-1; tentative D call: TRBD1 (6 bases). The CDR3 is made up of 15 amino acids. Looked up from germline, CDR1 is MNHEY and CDR2 is SVGAGI. V dropped 2 bases and J dropped 4 bases, with 14 bases sitting between them.

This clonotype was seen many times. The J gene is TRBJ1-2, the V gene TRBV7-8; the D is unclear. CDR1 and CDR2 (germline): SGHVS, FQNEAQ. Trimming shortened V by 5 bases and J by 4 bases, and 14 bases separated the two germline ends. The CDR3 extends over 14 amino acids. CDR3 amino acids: CASSPGSGGYGYTF. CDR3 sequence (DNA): TGTGCCAGCAGCCCCGGGTCGGGAGGCTATGGCTACACCTTC. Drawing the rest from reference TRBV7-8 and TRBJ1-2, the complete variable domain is GAGVSQSPRYKVAKRGQDVALRCDPISGHVSLFWYQQALGQGPEFLTYFQNEAQLDKSGLPSDRFFAERPEGSVSTLKIQRTQQEDSAVYLCASSPGSGGYGYTFGSGTRLTVV.

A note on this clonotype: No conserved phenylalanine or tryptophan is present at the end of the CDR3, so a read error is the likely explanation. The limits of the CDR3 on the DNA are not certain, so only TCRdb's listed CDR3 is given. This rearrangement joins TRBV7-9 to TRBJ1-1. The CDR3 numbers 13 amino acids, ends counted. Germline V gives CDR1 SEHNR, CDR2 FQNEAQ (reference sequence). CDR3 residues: CARQISVNTEAGV.

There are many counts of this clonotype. CDR3 loop: CAIRMERGAPLDTGELFF. As DNA, the CDR3 is TGTGCCATCAGGATGGAGCGGGGGGCGCCTCTAGATACCGGGGAGCTGTTTTTT. This sequence joins TRBV10-3 and TRBJ2-2, with 9 positions matching TRBD2. After removal of 6 bases from V and 5 bases from J, the junction contained 16 bases not matched to a gene. Germline assignment: CDR1 ENHRY and CDR2 SYGVKD. This CDR3 spans 18 amino acids.

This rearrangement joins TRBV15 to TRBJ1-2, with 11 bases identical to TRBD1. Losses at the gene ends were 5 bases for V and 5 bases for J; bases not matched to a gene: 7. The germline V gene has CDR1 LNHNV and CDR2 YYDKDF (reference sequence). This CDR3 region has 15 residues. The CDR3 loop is CATSGHGTGGYGYTF. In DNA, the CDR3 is TGTGCCACCAGCGGCCACGGGACAGGGGGTTATGGCTACACCTTC.

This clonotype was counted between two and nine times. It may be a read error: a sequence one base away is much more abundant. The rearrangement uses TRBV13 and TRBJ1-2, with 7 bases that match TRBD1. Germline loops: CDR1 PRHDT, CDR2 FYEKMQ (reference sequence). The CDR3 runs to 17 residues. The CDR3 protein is CAGSFGQDRPSNYGYTF. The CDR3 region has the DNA TGTGCCGGCAGCTTCGGACAGGACCGGCCCTCCAACTATGGCTACACCTTC.

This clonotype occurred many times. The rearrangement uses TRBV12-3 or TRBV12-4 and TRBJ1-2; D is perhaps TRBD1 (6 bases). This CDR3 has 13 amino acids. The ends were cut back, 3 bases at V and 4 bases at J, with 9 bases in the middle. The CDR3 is CASSFGQIYGYTF. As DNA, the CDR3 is TGTGCCAGCAGTTTCGGACAGATCTATGGCTACACCTTC.

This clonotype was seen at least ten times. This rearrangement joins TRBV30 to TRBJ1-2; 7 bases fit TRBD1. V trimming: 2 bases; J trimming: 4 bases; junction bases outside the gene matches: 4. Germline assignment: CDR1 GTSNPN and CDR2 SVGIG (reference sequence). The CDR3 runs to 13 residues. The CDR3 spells CAWSLGQVYGYTF. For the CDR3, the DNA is TGTGCCTGGAGTTTAGGACAGGTCTATGGCTACACCTTC.

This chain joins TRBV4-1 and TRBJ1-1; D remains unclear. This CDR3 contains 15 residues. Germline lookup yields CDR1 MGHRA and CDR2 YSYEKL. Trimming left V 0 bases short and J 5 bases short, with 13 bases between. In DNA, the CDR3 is TGCGCCAGCAGCCAAGATAATAGCGCGCGGACTGAAGCTTTCTTT. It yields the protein CASSQDNSARTEAFF.

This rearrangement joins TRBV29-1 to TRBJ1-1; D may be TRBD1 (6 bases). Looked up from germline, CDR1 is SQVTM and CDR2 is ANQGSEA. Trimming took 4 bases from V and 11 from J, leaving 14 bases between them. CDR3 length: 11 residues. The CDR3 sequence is CSVVRGGGAFF. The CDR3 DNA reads TGCAGCGTTGTACGTGGGGGCGGCGCTTTCTTT.

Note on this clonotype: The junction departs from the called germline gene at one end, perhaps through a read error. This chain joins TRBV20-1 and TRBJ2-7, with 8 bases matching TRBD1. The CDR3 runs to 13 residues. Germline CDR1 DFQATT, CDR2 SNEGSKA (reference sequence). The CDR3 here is CSADGTGSYDQYF. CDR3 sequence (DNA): TGCAGTGCAGACGGGACAGGATCCTACGATCAGTACTTC.

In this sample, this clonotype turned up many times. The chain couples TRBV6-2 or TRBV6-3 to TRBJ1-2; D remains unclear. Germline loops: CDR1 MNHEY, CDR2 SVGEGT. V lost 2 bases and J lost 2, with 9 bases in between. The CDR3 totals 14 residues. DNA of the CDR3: TGTGCCAGCAGTTACCCTCCGGAAAACTATGGCTACACCTTC. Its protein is CASSYPPENYGYTF.

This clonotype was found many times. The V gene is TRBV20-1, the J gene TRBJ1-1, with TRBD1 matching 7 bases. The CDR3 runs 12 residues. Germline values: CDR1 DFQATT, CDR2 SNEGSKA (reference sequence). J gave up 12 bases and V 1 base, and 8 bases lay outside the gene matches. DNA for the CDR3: TGCAGTGCTAGAGGGACAGGTACCGAATCTTTCTTT. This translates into CSARGTGTESFF.

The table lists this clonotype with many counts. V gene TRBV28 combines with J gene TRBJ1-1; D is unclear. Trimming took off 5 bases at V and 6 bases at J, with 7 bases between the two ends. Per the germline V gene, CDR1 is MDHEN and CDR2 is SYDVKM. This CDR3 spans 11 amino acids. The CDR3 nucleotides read TGTGCCAGCAGTCTCCGATCTGAAGCTTTCTTT. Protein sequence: CASSLRSEAFF.

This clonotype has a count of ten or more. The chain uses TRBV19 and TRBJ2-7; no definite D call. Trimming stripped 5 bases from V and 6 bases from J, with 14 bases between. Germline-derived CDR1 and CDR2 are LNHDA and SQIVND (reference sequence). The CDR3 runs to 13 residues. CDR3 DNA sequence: TGTGCCAGTAGTGTGGGTCTTAGCCGCGAGCAGTACTTC. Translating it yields CASSVGLSREQYF.

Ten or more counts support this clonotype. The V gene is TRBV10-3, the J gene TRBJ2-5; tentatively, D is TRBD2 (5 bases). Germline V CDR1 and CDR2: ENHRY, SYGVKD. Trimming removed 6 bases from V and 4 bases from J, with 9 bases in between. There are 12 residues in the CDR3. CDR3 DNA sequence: TGTGCCATCAGCGCGGAGGCAGAGACCCAGTACTTC. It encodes CAISAEAETQYF.

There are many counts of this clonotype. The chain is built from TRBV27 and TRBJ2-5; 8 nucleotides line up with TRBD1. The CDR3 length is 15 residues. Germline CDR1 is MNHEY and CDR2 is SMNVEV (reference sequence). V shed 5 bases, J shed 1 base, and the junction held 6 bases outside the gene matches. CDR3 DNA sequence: TGTGCCAGCAGTCCGCAGGACAGGGTCCAAGAGACCCAGTACTTC. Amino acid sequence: CASSPQDRVQETQYF.

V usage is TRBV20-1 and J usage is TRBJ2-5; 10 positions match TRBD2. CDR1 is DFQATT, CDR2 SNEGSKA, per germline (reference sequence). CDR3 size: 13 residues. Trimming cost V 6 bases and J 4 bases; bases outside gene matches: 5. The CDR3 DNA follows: TGCAGTGCCTTAGCGGGGGGCCGAGAGACCCAGTACTTC. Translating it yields CSALAGGRETQYF.

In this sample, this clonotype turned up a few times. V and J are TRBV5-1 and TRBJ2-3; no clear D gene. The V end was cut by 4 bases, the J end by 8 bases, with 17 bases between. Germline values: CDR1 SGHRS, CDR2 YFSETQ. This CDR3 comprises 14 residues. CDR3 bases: TGCGCCAGCAGCATAGGACCTGAAGCACGTACGCAGTATTTT. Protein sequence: CASSIGPEARTQYF.

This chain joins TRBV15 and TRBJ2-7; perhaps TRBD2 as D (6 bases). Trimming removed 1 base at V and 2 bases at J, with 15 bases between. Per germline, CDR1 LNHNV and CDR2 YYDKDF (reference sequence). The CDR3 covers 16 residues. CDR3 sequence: CATSRVELAETYEQYF. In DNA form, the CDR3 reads TGTGCCACCAGCAGAGTGGAATTAGCGGAGACCTACGAGCAGTACTTC.

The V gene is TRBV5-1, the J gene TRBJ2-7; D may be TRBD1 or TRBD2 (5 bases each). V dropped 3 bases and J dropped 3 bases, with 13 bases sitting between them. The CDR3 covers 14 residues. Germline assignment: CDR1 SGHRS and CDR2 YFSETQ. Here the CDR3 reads CASSSPGPRYEQYF. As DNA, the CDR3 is TGCGCCAGCAGCTCACCGGGACCGCGCTACGAGCAGTACTTC.

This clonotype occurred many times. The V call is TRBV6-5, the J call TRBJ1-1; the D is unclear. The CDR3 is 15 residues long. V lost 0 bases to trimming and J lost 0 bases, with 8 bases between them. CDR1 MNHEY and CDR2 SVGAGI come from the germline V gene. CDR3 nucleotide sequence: TGTGCCAGCAGTTACTCTGCCAGCCTGAACACTGAAGCTTTCTTT. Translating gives CASSYSASLNTEAFF.

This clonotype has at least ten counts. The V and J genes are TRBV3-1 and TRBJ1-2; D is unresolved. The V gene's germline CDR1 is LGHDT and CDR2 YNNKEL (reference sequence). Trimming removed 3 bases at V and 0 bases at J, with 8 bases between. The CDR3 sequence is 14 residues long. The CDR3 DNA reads TGTGCCAGCAGCCAGGGGAACTCTAACTATGGCTACACCTTC. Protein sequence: CASSQGNSNYGYTF.

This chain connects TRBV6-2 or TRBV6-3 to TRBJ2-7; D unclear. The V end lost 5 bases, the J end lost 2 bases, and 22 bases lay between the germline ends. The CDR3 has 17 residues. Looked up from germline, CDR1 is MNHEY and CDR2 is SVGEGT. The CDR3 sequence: CASSPSLVGSLTYEQYF. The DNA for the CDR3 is TGTGCCAGCAGTCCATCCCTCGTGGGGTCGCTTACCTACGAGCAGTACTTC.

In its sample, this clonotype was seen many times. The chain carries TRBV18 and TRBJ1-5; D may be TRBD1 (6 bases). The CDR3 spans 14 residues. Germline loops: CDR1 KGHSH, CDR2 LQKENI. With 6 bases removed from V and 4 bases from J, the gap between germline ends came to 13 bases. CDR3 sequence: CASSLRDINQPQHF. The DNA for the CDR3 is TGTGCCAGCTCCCTTCGGGACATTAATCAGCCCCAGCATTTT.

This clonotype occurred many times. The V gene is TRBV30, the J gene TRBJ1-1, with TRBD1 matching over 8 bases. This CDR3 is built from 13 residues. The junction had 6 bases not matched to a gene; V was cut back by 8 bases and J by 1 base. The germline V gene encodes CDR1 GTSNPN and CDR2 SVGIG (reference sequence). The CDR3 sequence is CAGSGTGNTEAFF. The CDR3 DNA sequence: TGTGCCGGTAGCGGGACAGGGAACACTGAAGCTTTCTTT.

CDR3 sequence (DNA): TGTGCCTGGAACAGAGCGTACGAGCAGTACTTC. Amino acids: CAWNRAYEQYF. This chain uses TRBV30 with TRBJ2-7; D is unresolved. V lost 4 bases and J 4 bases, leaving 8 bases between the germline ends. The CDR3 contains 11 residues. The V gene's germline CDR1 is GTSNPN and CDR2 SVGIG (reference sequence).

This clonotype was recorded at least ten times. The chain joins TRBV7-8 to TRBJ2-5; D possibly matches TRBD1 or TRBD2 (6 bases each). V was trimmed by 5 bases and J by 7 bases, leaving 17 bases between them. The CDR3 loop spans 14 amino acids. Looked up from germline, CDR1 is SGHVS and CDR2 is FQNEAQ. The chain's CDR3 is CASSPWGAVGTQYF. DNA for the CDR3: TGTGCCAGCAGCCCCTGGGGGGCCGTGGGGACCCAGTACTTC. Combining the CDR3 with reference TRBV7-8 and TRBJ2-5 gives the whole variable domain GAGVSQSPRYKVAKRGQDVALRCDPISGHVSLFWYQQALGQGPEFLTYFQNEAQLDKSGLPSDRFFAERPEGSVSTLKIQRTQQEDSAVYLCASSPWGAVGTQYFGPGTRLLVL.